This TCR beta chain was obtained from a study of T cells in Graves' hyperthyroidism and ophthalmopathy. Study in general: It was at initial diagnosis, before any treatment, that peripheral blood was collected.

There are 16 residues in the CDR3. CDR1 and CDR2 from the germline V gene are WNHNN and SYGVQD (reference sequence). The V end was cut by 5 bases, the J end by 4 bases, with 17 bases between. This clonotype turned up a few times. In patients aged 18 to 65, hyperthyroidism was newly diagnosed, with duration under 2 months. TCR beta CDR3 regions were amplified from RNA transcripts. The primer set for the first-round RT-PCR of the TCR CDR3 was HTBI. MiXCR, run by TCRdb on the multiplex PCR reads, gives a single entry per CDR3 protein. The sample contains some 760,000 distinct CDR3 sequences, around 15% of which appear only once.

This chain uses TRBV10-1 with TRBJ2-2; TRBD1 might be the D (6 bases). The receptor comes from a young woman with Graves' hyperthyroidism. Sequencing was performed on blood. CDR3 sequence reads: CASSRQGKAFTGELFF. The DNA of the CDR3 is TGCGCCAGCAGTAGGCAGGGGAAGGCTTTCACCGGGGAGCTGTTTTTT.